The 14 T cell receptor beta chains below come from one sample, sequenced in a study of cytomegalovirus exposure and HLA in healthy donors. The PCR ran on 60 Vbeta and 13 Jbeta primers. Assay: immunoSEQ multiplex PCR; the TCRdb copy retains only in-frame clones and omits some. Seen here are about 130,000 clones, around 78% observed once, and the top ten hold around 4%. The sample comprised PBMCs. Receptor source: a man aged 35 to 55 in good health and CMV-seronegative.

Here the CDR3 DNA reads TGTGCCAGCTTAGGAGCCAACACTGAAGCTTTCTTT. It is translated as CASLGANTEAFF. The chain couples TRBV7-3 to TRBJ1-1; D gene unclear. The V and J ends lost 8 bases and 2 bases respectively, with 9 bases between them. This CDR3 comprises 12 residues. Germline lookup yields CDR1 SGHTA and CDR2 FQGTGA.

V is TRBV7-2 and J is TRBJ1-1; D ambiguous. The germline gives CDR1 SGHTA, CDR2 FQGNSA. Trimming took 5 bases from V and 3 from J, leaving 7 bases between them. The CDR3 consists of 12 residues. CDR3 coding DNA: TGTGCCAGCAGCCCCGTGTACACTGAAGCTTTCTTT. This sequence encodes CASSPVYTEAFF.

This clone was seen once. The chain links TRBV6-1 to TRBJ1-1; 8 bases fit TRBD1. This CDR3 is 17 amino acids long. Unmatched junction bases numbered 16, after V lost 4 bases and J lost 6 bases. The germline gives CDR1 MNHNS, CDR2 SASEGT. The chain's CDR3 is CASSADRELERRSEAFF. DNA for the CDR3: TGTGCCAGCAGTGCGGACAGGGAATTGGAACGCAGGTCTGAAGCTTTCTTT.

This clone was counted once. The DNA for the CDR3 is TGTGCCAGCAGTTACGCGGATAGCCTCAACACTGAAGCTTTCTTT. It specifies CASSYADSLNTEAFF. V and J are TRBV6-5 and TRBJ1-1; D not certain. The CDR3 has 15 amino acids. Trimming left V 2 bases short and J 2 bases short, with 12 bases between. Germline-derived CDR1 and CDR2 are MNHEY and SVGAGI.

Details on this clone: Different DNA sequences within this sample yield the same CDR3. The chain joins TRBV18 to TRBJ1-5; D perhaps matches TRBD1 (6 bases). V lost 3 bases and J lost 4, with 7 bases in between. There are 13 residues in the CDR3. Germline V gene data show CDR1 as KGHSH and CDR2 as LQKENI. CDR3 protein: CASSPDRNQPQHF. DNA for the CDR3: TGTGCCAGCTCACCGGACAGAAATCAGCCCCAGCATTTT.

This chain links TRBV7-2 with TRBJ1-5; D may be TRBD1 (5 bases). V was shortened by 3 bases and J by 4 bases, with 16 bases between the two germline ends. CDR3 length: 16 amino acids. Per germline, CDR1 SGHTA and CDR2 FQGNSA. This CDR3 reads CASSFKSGASNQPQHF. The CDR3 DNA follows: TGTGCCAGCAGCTTTAAGAGTGGGGCGTCGAATCAGCCCCAGCATTTT.

The chain is built from TRBV7-2 and TRBJ2-3; a weak D match, TRBD2 (6 bases). Deletions cut 2 bases from V and 4 bases from J, with 10 bases between. Germline CDR1 reads SGHTA; CDR2 reads FQGNSA. This CDR3 contains 14 residues. The CDR3 DNA sequence: TGTGCCAGCAGCTTAATGGGGGGACCAGATACGCAGTATTTT. Translation: CASSLMGGPDTQYF.

J is TRBJ2-7 and V is TRBV6-6; 8 bases map to TRBD1. This CDR3 comprises 15 residues. V shed 3 bases, J shed 4 bases, and the junction held 8 bases outside the gene matches. Per the germline V gene, CDR1 is MNHNY and CDR2 is SVGAGI (reference sequence). CDR3 nucleotide sequence: TGTGCCAGCAGTTATCAGGGGGCAATGTCTTACGAGCAGTACTTC. Encoded protein: CASSYQGAMSYEQYF.

The gene calls are TRBV13 and TRBJ2-3, with 12 bases fitting TRBD2. V was pared by 3 bases and J by 6 bases, with 7 bases of the junction left unmatched. The CDR3 has 16 residues. Germline V gives CDR1 PRHDT, CDR2 FYEKMQ (reference sequence). CDR3 sequence (DNA): TGTGCCAGCAGCTTGGGACTAGCGGGCGCTGGGGATACGCAGTATTTT. This translates into CASSLGLAGAGDTQYF.

This clone was observed once. The V call is TRBV7-2, the J call TRBJ2-5; D is unresolved. Per germline, CDR1 SGHTA and CDR2 FQGNSA. The V end lost 8 bases, the J end lost 5 bases, and 12 bases lay between the germline ends. This CDR3 is built from 12 residues. The CDR3 loop is CASSLMAETQYF. CDR3 coding DNA: TGTGCCAGCTCTCTCATGGCCGAGACCCAGTACTTC.

This clone was detected once. V gene TRBV7-2 combines with J gene TRBJ1-1; D perhaps matches TRBD1 (5 bases). The germline V and J ends were trimmed by 1 base and 3 bases, with 9 bases remaining between them. CDR3 size: 14 residues. Germline assignment: CDR1 SGHTA and CDR2 FQGNSA. CDR3 sequence reads: CASSLGDSYTEAFF. CDR3 bases: TGTGCCAGCAGCTTAGGGGACTCCTACACTGAAGCTTTCTTT.

A single count supports this clone. This chain links TRBV4-3 with TRBJ1-5; D unresolved. The germline V gene encodes CDR1 LGHNA and CDR2 YSLEER. This CDR3 has 15 amino acids. The V end was cut by 4 bases, the J end by 10 bases, with 20 bases between. In nucleotides, the CDR3 is TGCGCCAGCAGCCGAGCGATGGCCGAGGGTTACCCCCAGCATTTT. This sequence encodes CASSRAMAEGYPQHF.

The J gene is TRBJ2-3, the V gene TRBV5-1; TRBD2 aligns across 13 bases. Germline CDR1 and CDR2: SGHRS and YFSETQ. The length of the CDR3 is 15 residues. With V trimmed by 2 bases and J by 4 bases, 1 base remained unmatched. The CDR3 bases are TGCGCCAGCAGCTTTGGGACTAGCGGGGCAGATACGCAGTATTTT. Its translation is CASSFGTSGADTQYF.

V gene TRBV27 combines with J gene TRBJ1-6; 7 positions agree with TRBD1. Germline CDR1 MNHEY, CDR2 SMNVEV (reference sequence). CDR3 length: 15 residues. The ends lost 8 bases at V and 2 bases at J; junction bases unmatched: 6. CDR3 amino acids: CASSLQGAYNSPLHF. The CDR3 DNA sequence: TGTGCCAGCTCCCTCCAGGGGGCCTATAATTCACCCCTCCACTTT.